This T cell receptor beta chain was captured in a study of beta chain features in type 1 diabetes. This CDR3 spans 14 amino acids. V was trimmed by 4 bases and J by 1 base, leaving 11 bases between them. The germline gives CDR1 KGHSH, CDR2 LQKENI. This clone was picked up a small number of times. Investigators reverse transcribed all isolated RNA, so they sequenced expressed TCRB transcripts. Assay: immunoSEQ multiplex PCR; the TCRdb copy retains only in-frame clones and omits some. The repertoire consists of almost 350,000 clones, with 7.5% to 9% occurring once and the leading ten covering around 0.45%.

Sequenced: central memory CD4+ T cells from blood. The chain combines TRBV18 with TRBJ2-7; tentative D call: TRBD1 (6 bases). The source of this sequence is a woman aged 18 to 35 in good health. The CDR3 sequence: CASSQNRDSYEQYF. CDR3 sequence (DNA): TGTGCCAGCTCACAAAACAGGGATTCCTACGAGCAGTACTTC. The whole variable domain, filled in from reference TRBV18 and TRBJ2-7, reads NAGVMQNPRHLVRRRGQEARLRCSPMKGHSHVYWYRQLPEEGLKFMVYLQKENIIDESGMPKERFSAEFPKEGPSILRIQQVVRGDSAAYFCASSQNRDSYEQYFGPGTRLTVT.